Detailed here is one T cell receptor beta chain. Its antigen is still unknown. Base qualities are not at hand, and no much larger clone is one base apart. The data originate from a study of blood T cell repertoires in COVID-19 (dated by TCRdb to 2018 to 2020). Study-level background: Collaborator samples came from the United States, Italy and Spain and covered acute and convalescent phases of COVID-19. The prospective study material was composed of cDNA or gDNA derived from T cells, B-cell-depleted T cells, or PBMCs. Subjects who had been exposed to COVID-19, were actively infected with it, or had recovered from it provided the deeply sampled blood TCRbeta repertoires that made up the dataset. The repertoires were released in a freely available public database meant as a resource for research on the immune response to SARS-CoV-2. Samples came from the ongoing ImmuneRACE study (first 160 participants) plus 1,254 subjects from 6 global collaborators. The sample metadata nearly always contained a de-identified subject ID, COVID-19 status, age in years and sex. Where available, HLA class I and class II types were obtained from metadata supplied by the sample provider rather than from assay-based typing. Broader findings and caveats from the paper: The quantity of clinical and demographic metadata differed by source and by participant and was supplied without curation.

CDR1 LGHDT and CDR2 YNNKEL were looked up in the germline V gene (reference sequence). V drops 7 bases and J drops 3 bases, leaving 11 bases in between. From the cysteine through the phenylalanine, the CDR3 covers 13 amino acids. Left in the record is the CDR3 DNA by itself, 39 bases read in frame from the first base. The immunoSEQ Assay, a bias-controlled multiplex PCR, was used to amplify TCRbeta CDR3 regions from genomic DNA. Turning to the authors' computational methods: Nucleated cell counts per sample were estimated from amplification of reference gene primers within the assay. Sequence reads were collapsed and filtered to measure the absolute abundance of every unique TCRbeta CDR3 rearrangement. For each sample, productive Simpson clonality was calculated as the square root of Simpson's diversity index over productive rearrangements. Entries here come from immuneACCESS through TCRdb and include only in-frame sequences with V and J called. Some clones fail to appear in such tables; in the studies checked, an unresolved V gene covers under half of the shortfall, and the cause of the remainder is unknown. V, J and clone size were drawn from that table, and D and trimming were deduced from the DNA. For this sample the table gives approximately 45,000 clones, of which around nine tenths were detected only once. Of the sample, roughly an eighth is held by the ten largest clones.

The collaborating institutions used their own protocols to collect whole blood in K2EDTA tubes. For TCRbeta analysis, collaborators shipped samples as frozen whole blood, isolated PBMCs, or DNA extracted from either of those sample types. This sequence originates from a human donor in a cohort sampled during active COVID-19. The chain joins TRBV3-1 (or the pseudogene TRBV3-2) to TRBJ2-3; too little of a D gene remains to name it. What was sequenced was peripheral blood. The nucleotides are TGTGCCAGCATTCGTGCCGGGACAGATACGCAGTATTTT. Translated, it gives CASIRAGTDTQYF.